The T cell receptor (beta chain) described here comes from a study of blood T cell repertoires in COVID-19. Study details: COVID-19 samples from acute and convalescent phases originated in the United States, Italy and Spain.

Only in-frame clones appear in the TCRdb table, and some are missing; sequencing was by immunoSEQ multiplex PCR. Of more than 85,000 clones listed, more than 90% are singletons. Germline values: CDR1 LGHDT, CDR2 YNNKEL (reference sequence). The CDR3 extends over 19 amino acids. Trimming shortened V by 2 bases and J by 4 bases, and 27 bases separated the two germline ends. The chain carries TRBV3-1 (or the pseudogene TRBV3-2) and TRBJ2-7; TRBD2 is a possible D gene (7 bases). What was sequenced was peripheral blood. This clonotype was obtained from a man between 18 and 35 years old with acute or convalescent COVID-19. The CDR3 region is CASSQRAWLADRRGYEQYF. As DNA, the CDR3 is TGTGCCAGCAGCCAAAGGGCCTGGCTAGCGGACCGGAGGGGGTACGAGCAGTACTTC.